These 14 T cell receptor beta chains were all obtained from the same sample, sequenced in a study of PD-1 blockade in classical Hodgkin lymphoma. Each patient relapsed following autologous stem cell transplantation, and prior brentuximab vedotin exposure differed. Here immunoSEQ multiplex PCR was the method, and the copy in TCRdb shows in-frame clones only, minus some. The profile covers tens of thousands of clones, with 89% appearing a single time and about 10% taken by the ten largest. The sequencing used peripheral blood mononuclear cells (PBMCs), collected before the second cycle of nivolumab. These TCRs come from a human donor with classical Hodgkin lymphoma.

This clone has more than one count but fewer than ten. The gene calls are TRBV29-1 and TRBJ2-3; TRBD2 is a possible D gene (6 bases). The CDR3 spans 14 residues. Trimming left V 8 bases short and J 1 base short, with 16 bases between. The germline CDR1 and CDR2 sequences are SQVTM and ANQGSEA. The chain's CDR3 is CSHRTGGGTDTQYF. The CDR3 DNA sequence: TGCAGCCACCGGACCGGCGGGGGCACAGATACGCAGTATTTT.

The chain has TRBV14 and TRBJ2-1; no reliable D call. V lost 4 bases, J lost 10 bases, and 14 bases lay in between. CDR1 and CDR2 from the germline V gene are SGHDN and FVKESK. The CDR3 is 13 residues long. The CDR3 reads CASSLGRIWEQFF. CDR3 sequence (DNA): TGTGCCAGCAGCCTAGGACGGATTTGGGAGCAGTTCTTC. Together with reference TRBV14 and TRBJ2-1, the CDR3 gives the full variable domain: EAGVTQFPSHSVIEKGQTVTLRCDPISGHDNLYWYRRVMGKEIKFLLHFVKESKQDESGMPNNRFLAERTGGTYSTLKVQPAELEDSGVYFCASSLGRIWEQFFGPGTRLTVL.

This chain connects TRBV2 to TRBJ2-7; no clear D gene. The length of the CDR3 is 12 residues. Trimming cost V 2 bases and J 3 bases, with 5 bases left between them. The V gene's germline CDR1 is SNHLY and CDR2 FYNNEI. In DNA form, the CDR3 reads TGTGCCAGCAGTGAAATTAACTACGAGCAGTACTTC. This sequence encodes CASSEINYEQYF.

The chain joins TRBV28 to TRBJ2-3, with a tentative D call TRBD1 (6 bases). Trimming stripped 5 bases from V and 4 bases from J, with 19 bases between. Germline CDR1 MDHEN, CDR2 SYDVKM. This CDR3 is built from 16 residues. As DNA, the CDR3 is TGTGCCAGCAGTACAGAAGGGAGCAGGGGCGCAGATACGCAGTATTTT. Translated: CASSTEGSRGADTQYF.

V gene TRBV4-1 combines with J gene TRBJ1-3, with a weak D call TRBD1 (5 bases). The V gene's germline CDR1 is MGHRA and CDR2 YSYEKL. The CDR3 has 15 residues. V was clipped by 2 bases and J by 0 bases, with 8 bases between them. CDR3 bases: TGCGCCAGCAGCCAAATAGGGGACTCTGGAAACACCATATATTTT. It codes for CASSQIGDSGNTIYF.

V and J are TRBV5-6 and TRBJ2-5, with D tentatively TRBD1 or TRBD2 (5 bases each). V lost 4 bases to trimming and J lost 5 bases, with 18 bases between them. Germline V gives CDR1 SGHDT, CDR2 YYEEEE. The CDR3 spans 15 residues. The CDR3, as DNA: TGTGCCAGCAGCAGGAGAGGGGCCACAAGGGAGACCCAGTACTTC. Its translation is CASSRRGATRETQYF.

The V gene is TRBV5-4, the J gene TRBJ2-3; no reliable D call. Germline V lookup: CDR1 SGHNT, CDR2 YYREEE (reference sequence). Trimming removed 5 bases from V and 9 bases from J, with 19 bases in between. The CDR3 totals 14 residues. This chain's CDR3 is CASRPGPHNGTQYF. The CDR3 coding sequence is TGTGCCAGCAGACCCGGGCCCCATAATGGGACGCAGTATTTT.

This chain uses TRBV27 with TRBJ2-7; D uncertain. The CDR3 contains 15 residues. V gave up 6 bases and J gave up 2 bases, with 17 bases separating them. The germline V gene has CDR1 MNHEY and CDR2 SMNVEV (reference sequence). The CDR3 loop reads CASSSPRLEPYEQYF. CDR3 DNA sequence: TGTGCCAGCAGCTCCCCCCGACTGGAGCCCTACGAGCAGTACTTC.

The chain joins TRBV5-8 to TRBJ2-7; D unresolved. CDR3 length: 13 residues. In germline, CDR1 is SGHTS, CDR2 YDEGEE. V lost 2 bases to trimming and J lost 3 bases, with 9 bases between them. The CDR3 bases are TGTGCCAGCAGCTTAGATATGGGCTACGAGCAGTACTTC. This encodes CASSLDMGYEQYF.

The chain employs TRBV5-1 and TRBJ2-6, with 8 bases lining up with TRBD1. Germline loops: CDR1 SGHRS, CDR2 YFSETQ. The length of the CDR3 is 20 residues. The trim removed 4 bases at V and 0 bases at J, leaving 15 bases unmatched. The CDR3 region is CASSPPPSGTGLSGANVLTF. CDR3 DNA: TGCGCCAGCAGCCCGCCACCATCCGGGACAGGACTCTCTGGGGCCAACGTCCTGACTTTC.

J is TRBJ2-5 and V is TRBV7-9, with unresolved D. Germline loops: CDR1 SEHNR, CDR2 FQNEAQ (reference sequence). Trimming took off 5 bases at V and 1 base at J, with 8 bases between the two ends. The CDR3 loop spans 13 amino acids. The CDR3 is CASSPFLQETQYF. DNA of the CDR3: TGTGCCAGCAGCCCCTTCCTCCAAGAGACCCAGTACTTC.

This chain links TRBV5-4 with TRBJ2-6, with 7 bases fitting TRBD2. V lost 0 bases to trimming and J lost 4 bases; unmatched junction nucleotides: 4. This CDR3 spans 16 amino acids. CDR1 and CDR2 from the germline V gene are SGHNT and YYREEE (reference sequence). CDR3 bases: TGTGCCAGCAGCTTGGTCGGCGGGAGCGGGGCCAACGTCCTGACTTTC. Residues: CASSLVGGSGANVLTF.

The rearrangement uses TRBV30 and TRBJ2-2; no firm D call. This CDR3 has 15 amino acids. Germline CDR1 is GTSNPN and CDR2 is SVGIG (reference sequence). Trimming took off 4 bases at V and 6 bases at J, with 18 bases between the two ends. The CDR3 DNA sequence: TGTGCCTGGACCCAAGTTTCTAGGCTATCCGGGGAGCTGTTTTTT. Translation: CAWTQVSRLSGELFF. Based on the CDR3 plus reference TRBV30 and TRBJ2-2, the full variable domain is SQTIHQWPATLVQPVGSPLSLECTVEGTSNPNLYWYRQAAGRGLQLLFYSVGIGQISSEVPQNLSASRPQDRQFILSSKKLLLSDSGFYLCAWTQVSRLSGELFFGEGSRLTVL.

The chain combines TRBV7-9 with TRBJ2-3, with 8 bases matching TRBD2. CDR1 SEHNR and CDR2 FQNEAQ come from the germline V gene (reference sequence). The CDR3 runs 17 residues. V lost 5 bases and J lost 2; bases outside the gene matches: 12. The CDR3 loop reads CASSRISGEMATDTQYF. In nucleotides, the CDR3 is TGTGCCAGCAGCCGTATTAGCGGGGAGATGGCCACAGATACGCAGTATTTT.